This T cell receptor (beta chain) was sequenced in a study of cytomegalovirus exposure and HLA in healthy donors. Study-wide results and limits: Sequencing had likely introduced a cluster of highly shared sequence variants as an artifact.

As for this clone: Antigen specificity is unknown.

60 Vbeta and 13 Jbeta primers were used in PCR. Clones were read by immunoSEQ multiplex PCR, and TCRdb kept only the in-frame ones, dropping some. The sample table includes 55,000 to 85,000 clones. The CDR3 is 16 residues long. V trimming: 0 bases; J trimming: 2 bases; junction bases outside the gene matches: 3. The germline V gene has CDR1 MNHEY and CDR2 SVGAGI. The sample was PBMCs. This receptor was obtained from a woman aged 30 to 39 in good health and CMV-seronegative. This chain connects TRBV6-5 to TRBJ1-2, with 10 bases aligning to TRBD1. CDR3 DNA sequence: TGTGCCAGCAGTTACTCGGCGGGACAGGGGAACTATGGCTACACCTTC. It translates to CASSYSAGQGNYGYTF.